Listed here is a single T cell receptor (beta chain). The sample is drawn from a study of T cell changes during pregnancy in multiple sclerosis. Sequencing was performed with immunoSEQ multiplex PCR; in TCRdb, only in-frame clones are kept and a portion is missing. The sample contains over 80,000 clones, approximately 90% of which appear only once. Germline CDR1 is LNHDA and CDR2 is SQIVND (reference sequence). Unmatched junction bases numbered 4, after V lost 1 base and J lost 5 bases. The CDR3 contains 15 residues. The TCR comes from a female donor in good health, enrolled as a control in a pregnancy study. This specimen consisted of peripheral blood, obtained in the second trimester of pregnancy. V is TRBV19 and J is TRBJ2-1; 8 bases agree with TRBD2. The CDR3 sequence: CASSIVQRGHNEQFF. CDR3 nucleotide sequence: TGTGCCAGTAGTATAGTCCAGCGGGGGCACAATGAGCAGTTCTTC.